Following are 22 T cell receptor beta chains from one sample sequenced in a study of blood T cells in healthy people across ages. Combining a sample-barcoded 5' primer with a J-beta primer mix, a second PCR ran for 7 to 11 cycles. TCRdb passed the 5' RACE reads through MiXCR, listing each CDR3 protein once. The top ten clones hold over 3.5% of a sample with roughly 1.5 million distinct CDR3 sequences, approximately 42% of them seen once. Sequencing was performed on blood. The receptors were sampled from a woman aged 18-29 years in good health.

In this sample, this clonotype turned up a few times. This chain links TRBV20-1 with TRBJ2-1, with 9 bases fitting TRBD2. Germline CDR1 reads DFQATT; CDR2 reads SNEGSKA (reference sequence). The CDR3 runs to 13 residues. V trimming: 6 bases; J trimming: 4 bases; junction bases outside the gene matches: 4. In DNA form, the CDR3 reads TGCAGTGCCAATAGCGGGGGATACAATGAGCAGTTCTTC. Its protein is CSANSGGYNEQFF.

Only a few counts were recorded for this clonotype. This sequence joins TRBV10-3 and TRBJ2-2; 9 positions match TRBD1. The CDR3 is 15 amino acids. Germline V gives CDR1 ENHRY, CDR2 SYGVKD. The J segment lost 5 bases and the V segment lost 3 bases, leaving 4 bases of the junction unmatched. CDR3 nucleotide sequence: TGTGCCATCAGTGAAGGGACAGGGTCAACCGGGGAGCTGTTTTTT. This codes for CAISEGTGSTGELFF.

This clonotype was recorded at least ten times. The V gene is TRBV27, the J gene TRBJ2-1; D gene ambiguous. The germline V gene encodes CDR1 MNHEY and CDR2 SMNVEV (reference sequence). CDR3 size: 11 residues. V lost 3 bases and J 6 bases, leaving 3 bases between the germline ends. The CDR3 DNA is TGTGCCAGCAGTTTCATCAATGAGCAGTTCTTC. This encodes CASSFINEQFF.

The rearrangement links TRBV4-1 to TRBJ1-2, with D hard to call. The CDR3 runs to 15 residues. V was clipped by 1 base and J by 8 bases, with 17 bases between them. Germline-derived CDR1 and CDR2 are MGHRA and YSYEKL. The CDR3 nucleotides read TGCGCCAGCAGCCAAGTACTTGTGTGGGCGGGGGGCTACACCTTC. It yields the protein CASSQVLVWAGGYTF.

The rearrangement joins TRBV7-9 to TRBJ1-6; the D gene is possibly TRBD1 (5 bases). The CDR3 loop spans 14 amino acids. Between the trimmed V and J ends, which lost 0 bases and 9 bases, there was a span of 9 bases. Germline lookup yields CDR1 SEHNR and CDR2 FQNEAQ (reference sequence). The CDR3 coding sequence is TGTGCCAGCAGCTTAGCCGGGGGTGTTTCACCCCTCCACTTT. This encodes CASSLAGGVSPLHF.

This clonotype was seen a few times. The chain joins TRBV10-1 to TRBJ2-3; the match to TRBD2 covers 11 bases. This CDR3 contains 20 residues. Germline V gene data show CDR1 as WNHNN and CDR2 as SYGVQD (reference sequence). The trim removed 2 bases at V and 1 base at J, leaving 14 bases unmatched. The CDR3 nucleotides read TGCGCCAGCAGTGAGCTCTTACTAGCGGGGGACGGGATTCGCACAGATACGCAGTATTTT. Residues: CASSELLLAGDGIRTDTQYF.

This clonotype was counted between two and nine times. The chain has TRBV28 and TRBJ2-7, with D uncertain. Deletions cut 8 bases from V and 3 bases from J, with 17 bases between. The germline V gene has CDR1 MDHEN and CDR2 SYDVKM. The CDR3 contains 14 residues. The CDR3 loop is CASGPGISYYEQYF. The CDR3 bases are TGTGCCAGCGGCCCTGGAATCTCCTACTACGAGCAGTACTTC. Together with reference TRBV28 and TRBJ2-7, the CDR3 gives the full variable domain: DVKVTQSSRYLVKRTGEKVFLECVQDMDHENMFWYRQDPGLGLRLIYFSYDVKMKEKGDIPEGYSVSREKKERFSLILESASTNQTSMYLCASGPGISYYEQYFGPGTRLTVT.

This clonotype came up a few times. The chain combines TRBV5-1 with TRBJ1-2, with a weak D call TRBD1 (5 bases). This CDR3 has 16 residues. Trimming cost V 3 bases and J 0 bases, with 15 bases left between them. Per germline, CDR1 SGHRS and CDR2 YFSETQ. This CDR3 reads CASSSETVRANYGYTF. CDR3 coding DNA: TGCGCCAGCAGCTCGGAGACAGTCCGAGCTAACTATGGCTACACCTTC.

V and J are TRBV7-3 and TRBJ1-4, with D unclear. The ends were cut back, 0 bases at V and 7 bases at J, with 6 bases in the middle. This CDR3 is 13 amino acids long. Germline V CDR1 and CDR2: SGHTA, FQGTGA. The CDR3, as DNA: TGTGCCAGCAGCTTAACCTGGGGTGAAAAACTGTTTTTT. It is translated as CASSLTWGEKLFF. The full variable domain, its missing parts supplied by reference TRBV7-3 and TRBJ1-4, is GAGVSQTPSNKVTEKGKYVELRCDPISGHTALYWYRQSLGQGPEFLIYFQGTGAADDSGLPNDRFFAVRPEGSVSTLKIQRTERGDSAVYLCASSLTWGEKLFFGSGTQLSVL.

The chain recombines TRBV12-3 or TRBV12-4 with TRBJ2-4; D might be TRBD1 (6 bases). Trimming removed 6 bases at V and 0 bases at J, with 12 bases between. The CDR3 is made up of 15 amino acids. DNA for the CDR3: TGTGCCAGCAGCCCCGACAGGCTAGCCAAAAACATTCAGTACTTC. Translating gives CASSPDRLAKNIQYF.

A note on this clonotype: One end of the junction is discordant with germline, which a read error may explain. This rearrangement joins TRBV6-5 to TRBJ2-2; tentatively, D is TRBD1 (5 bases). The V gene's germline CDR1 is MNHEY and CDR2 SVGAGI. The CDR3 sequence is 12 residues long. This CDR3 is CASIGDREELFF. The CDR3 nucleotides read TGTGCCAGCATTGGAGACAGAGAGGAGCTGTTCTTT.

This clonotype appeared a few times. The chain has TRBV28 and TRBJ1-2; no definite D call. The CDR3 consists of 13 residues. The germline CDR1 and CDR2 sequences are MDHEN and SYDVKM. The V end was cut by 5 bases, the J end by 1 base, with 8 bases between. The CDR3 DNA reads as TGTGCCAGCAGTGTGATCGGTAACTATGGCTACACCTTC. Amino acids: CASSVIGNYGYTF.

The chain carries TRBV24-1 and TRBJ1-2; no definite D call. V shed 0 bases and J shed 8 bases, with 3 bases lying between them. Germline V gene lookup returns CDR1 KGHDR and CDR2 SFDVKD. This CDR3 region has 11 residues. The CDR3 loop reads CATSDLRGYTF. The DNA for the CDR3 is TGTGCCACCAGTGATTTGAGGGGCTACACCTTC.

The chain has TRBV28 and TRBJ2-4; possibly TRBD1 for D (8 bases). Germline V gene lookup returns CDR1 MDHEN and CDR2 SYDVKM. The CDR3 consists of 15 residues. V was shortened by 3 bases and J by 13 bases, with 22 bases between the two germline ends. As DNA, the CDR3 is TGTGCCAGCAGTTTGAACAACAGGGGGGGGAATGAGCAGTACTTC. Protein: CASSLNNRGGNEQYF.

The chain joins TRBV4-1 to TRBJ1-1, with D possibly matching TRBD1 (6 bases). CDR3 size: 15 residues. The germline V and J ends were trimmed by 0 bases and 3 bases, with 11 bases remaining between them. The germline CDR1 and CDR2 sequences are MGHRA and YSYEKL. The CDR3 DNA reads TGCGCCAGCAGCCAAGATATGCGGGGGCACACTGAAGCTTTCTTT. Translation gives CASSQDMRGHTEAFF.

In this sample, this clonotype turned up a few times. The chain employs TRBV12-3 or TRBV12-4 and TRBJ1-2; D is unresolved. The V gene lost 3 bases and the J gene lost 2 bases, with 10 bases spanning the gap. CDR3 length: 14 amino acids. For the CDR3, the DNA is TGTGCCAGCAGTTTTGGTTCGGGCAACTATGGCTACACCTTC. Translating it yields CASSFGSGNYGYTF.

The V and J genes are TRBV9 and TRBJ1-2; D unclear. Trimming shortened V by 3 bases and J by 6 bases, and 12 bases separated the two germline ends. The germline CDR1 and CDR2 sequences are SGDLS and YYNGEE. The CDR3 totals 13 residues. CDR3 region: CASSGYSLDGYTF. For the CDR3, the DNA is TGTGCCAGCAGCGGATACAGCTTAGATGGCTACACCTTC.

J is TRBJ1-2 and V is TRBV6-1; tentatively, D is TRBD1 (5 bases). The CDR3 spans 13 residues. Germline values: CDR1 MNHNS, CDR2 SASEGT. Deletions cut 7 bases from V and 9 bases from J, with 18 bases between. CDR3: CASNKGRDLCYTF. CDR3 bases: TGTGCCAGCAACAAGGGCAGGGATCTTTGCTACACCTTC.

The chain recombines TRBV6-2 or TRBV6-3 with TRBJ1-2; D remains unclear. Germline CDR1 and CDR2: MNHEY and SVGEGT. This CDR3 contains 12 residues. Trimming pared 4 bases from V and 8 bases from J, leaving 11 bases between. CDR3 region: CASSFLRRGYTF. As DNA, the CDR3 is TGTGCCAGCAGTTTCCTCAGGAGAGGCTACACCTTC.

The CDR3 nucleotides are TGTGCCAGCAGCGAGACGGAGGGGGGCAATGAGCAGTACTTC. It translates to CASSETEGGNEQYF. This chain joins TRBV12-3 or TRBV12-4 and TRBJ2-7; D is tentatively TRBD1 or TRBD2 (6 bases each). The CDR3 contains 14 residues. The V end was cut by 6 bases, the J end by 7 bases, with 19 bases between.

This clonotype has only a few counts. This chain uses TRBV2 with TRBJ2-1; 9 bases align to TRBD1. This CDR3 has 14 residues. The germline V gene has CDR1 SNHLY and CDR2 FYNNEI. Trimming cost V 7 bases and J 9 bases; bases outside gene matches: 10. The CDR3 DNA follows: TGTGCCAGCAAACAGGGGGCAGTCCCCATTGAGCAGTTCTTC. It codes for CASKQGAVPIEQFF. Full variable domain (outside the CDR3, taken from reference TRBV2 and TRBJ2-1): EPEVTQTPSHQVTQMGQEVILRCVPISNHLYFYWYRQILGQKVEFLVSFYNNEISEKSEIFDDQFSVERPDGSNFTLKIRSTKLEDSAMYFCASKQGAVPIEQFFGPGTRLTVL.

This clonotype showed up just a few times. The rearrangement joins TRBV9 to TRBJ1-6; D perhaps matches TRBD1 (5 bases). Trimming left V 4 bases short and J 0 bases short, with 11 bases between. CDR3 length: 16 amino acids. CDR1 and CDR2 (germline): SGDLS, YYNGEE. The CDR3 bases are TGTGCCAGCAGCCGGACGGACACCTCCTATAATTCACCCCTCCACTTT. Protein: CASSRTDTSYNSPLHF.